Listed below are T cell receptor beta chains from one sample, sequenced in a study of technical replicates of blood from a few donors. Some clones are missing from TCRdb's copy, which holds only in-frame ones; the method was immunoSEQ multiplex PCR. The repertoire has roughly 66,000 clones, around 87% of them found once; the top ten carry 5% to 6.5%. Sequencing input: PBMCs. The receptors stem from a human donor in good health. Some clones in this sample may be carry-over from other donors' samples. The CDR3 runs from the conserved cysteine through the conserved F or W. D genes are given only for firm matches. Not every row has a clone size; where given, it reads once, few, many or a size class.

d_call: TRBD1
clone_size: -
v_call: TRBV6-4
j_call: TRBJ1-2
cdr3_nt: TGTGCCAGCAGCCCTCAGACAGGGAATGCCTATGGCTACACCTTC
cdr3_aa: CASSPQTGNAYGYTF

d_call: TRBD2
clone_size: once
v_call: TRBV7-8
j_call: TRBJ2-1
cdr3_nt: TGTGCCAGCAGCCGACTAGCGGGAGGCATCAATGAGCAGTTCTTC
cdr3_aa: CASSRLAGGINEQFF

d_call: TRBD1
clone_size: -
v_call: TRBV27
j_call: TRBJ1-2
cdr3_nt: TGTGCCAGCAGTTTATTGGGGACAGCATATGGCTACACCTTC
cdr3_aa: CASSLLGTAYGYTF

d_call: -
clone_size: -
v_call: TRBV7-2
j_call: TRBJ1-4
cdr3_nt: TGTGCCAGCAGCCCCACCCTCGTCACAGGAAAACTGTTTTTT
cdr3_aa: CASSPTLVTGKLFF

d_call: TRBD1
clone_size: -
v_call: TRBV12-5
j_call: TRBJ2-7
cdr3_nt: TGTGCTAGTGAGACAGGGGGCTCCTACGAGCAGTACTTC
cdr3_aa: CASETGGSYEQYF

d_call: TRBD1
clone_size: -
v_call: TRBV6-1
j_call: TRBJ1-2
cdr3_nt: TGTGCCAGCGGTGCCGGACAGGGGTACAACTATGGCTACACCTTC
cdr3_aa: CASGAGQGYNYGYTF

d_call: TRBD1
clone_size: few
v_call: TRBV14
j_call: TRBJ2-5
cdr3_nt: TGTGCCAGCAGCCGACAGGGGCGCCAGCAAGAGACCCAGTACTTC
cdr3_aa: CASSRQGRQQETQYF

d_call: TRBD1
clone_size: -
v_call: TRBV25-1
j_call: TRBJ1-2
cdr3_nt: TGTGCCAGCAGTGAAGTCAGGGGGAACTATGGCTACACCTTC
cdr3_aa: CASSEVRGNYGYTF

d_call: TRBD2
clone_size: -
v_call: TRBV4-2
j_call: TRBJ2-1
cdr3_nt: TGTGCCAGCAGTCCTGGGGCTAGCGGCTCCTACAATGAGCAGTTCTTC
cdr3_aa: CASSPGASGSYNEQFF

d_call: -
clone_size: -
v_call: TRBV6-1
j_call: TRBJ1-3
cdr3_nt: TGTGCCAGCAGTGAAATTATGGCATACGGACTGGTCTCTGGAAACACCATATATTTT
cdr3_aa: CASSEIMAYGLVSGNTIYF

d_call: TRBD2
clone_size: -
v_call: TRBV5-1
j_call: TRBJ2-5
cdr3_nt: TGCGCCAGCAGCTTGGCGGGGACTAGCGGGTCGGAGACCCAGTACTTC
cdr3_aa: CASSLAGTSGSETQYF

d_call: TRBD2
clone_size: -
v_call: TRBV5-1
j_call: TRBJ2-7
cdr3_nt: TGCGCCAGCACGGCGGGAGGGAAGGAGCAGTACTTC
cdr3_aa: CASTAGGKEQYF

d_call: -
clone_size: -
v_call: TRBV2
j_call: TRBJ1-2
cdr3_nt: TGTGCCAGCAGTCTTTCGGGGTATGGCTACACCTTC
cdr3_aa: CASSLSGYGYTF

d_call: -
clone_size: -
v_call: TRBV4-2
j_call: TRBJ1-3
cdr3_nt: TGTGCCAGCAGCTCTAGCCTACAGGGAACTGGAAACACCATATATTTT
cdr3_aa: CASSSSLQGTGNTIYF

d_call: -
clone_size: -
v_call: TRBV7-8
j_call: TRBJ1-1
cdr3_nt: TGTGCCAGCAGCTTATCCCGGACTGAAGCTTTCTTT
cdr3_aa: CASSLSRTEAFF

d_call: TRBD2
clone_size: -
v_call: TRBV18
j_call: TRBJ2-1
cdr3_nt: TGTGCCAGCTCACCATCGTGGGGACTAGCCCTCAATGAGCAGTTCTTC
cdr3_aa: CASSPSWGLALNEQFF

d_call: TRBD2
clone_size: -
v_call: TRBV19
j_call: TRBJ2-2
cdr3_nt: TGTGCCAGCACGACTAGCGGCTACACGAACACCGGGGAGCTGTTTTTT
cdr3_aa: CASTTSGYTNTGELFF

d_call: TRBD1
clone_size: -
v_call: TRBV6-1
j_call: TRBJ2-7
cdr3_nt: TGTGCCAGCAGTGGGATGGGACAGGGGGGGTCCTACGAGCAGTACTTC
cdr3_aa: CASSGMGQGGSYEQYF

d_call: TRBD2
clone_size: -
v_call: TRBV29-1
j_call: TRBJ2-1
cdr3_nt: TGCAGCGGCGGGGGGCAAACGGGGGAGCAGTTCTTC
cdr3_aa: CSGGGQTGEQFF

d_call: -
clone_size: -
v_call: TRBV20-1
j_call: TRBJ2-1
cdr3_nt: TGCAGTGCTAAAGACCGGTGGGAGCAGTTCTTC
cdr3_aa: CSAKDRWEQFF

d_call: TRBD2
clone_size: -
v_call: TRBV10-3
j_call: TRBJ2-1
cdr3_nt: TGTGCCATCAGTGAGTCTGGGAGGGCCCACAATGAGCAGTTCTTC
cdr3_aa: CAISESGRAHNEQFF

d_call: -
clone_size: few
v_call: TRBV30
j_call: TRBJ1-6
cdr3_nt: TGTGCTTACCAACAGGGCTATAATTCACCCCTCCACTTT
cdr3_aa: CAYQQGYNSPLHF

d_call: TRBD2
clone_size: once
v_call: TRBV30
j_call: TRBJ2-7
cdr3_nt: TGTGCCTGGTTGGGGACTAGCGCCGGCGAGCAGTACTTC
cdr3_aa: CAWLGTSAGEQYF

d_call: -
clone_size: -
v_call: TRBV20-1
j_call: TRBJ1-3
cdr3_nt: TGCAGTGGCAGGGCCGGAAACACCATATATTTT
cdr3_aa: CSGRAGNTIYF

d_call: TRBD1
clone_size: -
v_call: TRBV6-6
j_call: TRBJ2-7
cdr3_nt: TGTGCCAGCAGTCGCAGGGGGTGGATCCACGAGCAGTACTTC
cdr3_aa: CASSRRGWIHEQYF

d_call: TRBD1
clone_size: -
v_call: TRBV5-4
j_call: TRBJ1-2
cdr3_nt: TGTGCCAGCAGCTGGGGACAGTCTAACTATGGCTACACCTTC
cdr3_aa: CASSWGQSNYGYTF

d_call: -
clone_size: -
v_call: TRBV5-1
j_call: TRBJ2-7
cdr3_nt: TGCGCCAGCAGCTTAGAGGGTTACGAGCAGTACTTC
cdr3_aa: CASSLEGYEQYF

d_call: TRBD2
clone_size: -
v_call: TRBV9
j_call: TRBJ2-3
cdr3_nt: TGTGCCAGCAGCGTAGAGGGCGGGAGTATAGATACGCAGTATTTT
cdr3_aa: CASSVEGGSIDTQYF

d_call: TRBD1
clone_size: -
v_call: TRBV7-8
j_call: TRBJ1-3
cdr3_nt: TGTGCCAGCAGCTTAGGGACAGGGGGAAACACCATATATTTT
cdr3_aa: CASSLGTGGNTIYF

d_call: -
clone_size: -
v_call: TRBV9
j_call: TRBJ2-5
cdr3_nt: TGTGCCAGCAGCGTAACCCCCGGCGGGGAGACCCAGTACTTC
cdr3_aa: CASSVTPGGETQYF

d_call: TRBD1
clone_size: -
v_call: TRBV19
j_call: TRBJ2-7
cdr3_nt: TGTGCCAGTAGTATAGATTGGCAGGGGGACTACGAGCAGTACTTC
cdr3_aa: CASSIDWQGDYEQYF

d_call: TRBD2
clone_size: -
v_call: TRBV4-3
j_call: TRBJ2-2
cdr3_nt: TGCGCCAGCAGCCAACTGGGGAAGACTAGCGGGAGGGCGATCACCGGGGAGCTGTTTTTT
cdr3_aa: CASSQLGKTSGRAITGELFF

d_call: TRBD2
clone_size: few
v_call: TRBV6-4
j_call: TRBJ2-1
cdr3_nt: TGTGCCAGCAGTGATACCGGGGGGGCGAGCTCCTACAATGAGCAGTTCTTC
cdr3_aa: CASSDTGGASSYNEQFF

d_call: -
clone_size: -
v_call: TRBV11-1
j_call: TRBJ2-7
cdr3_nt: TGTGCCAGCAGCTTAGTGGGGGCTGACTACGAGCAGTACTTC
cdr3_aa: CASSLVGADYEQYF

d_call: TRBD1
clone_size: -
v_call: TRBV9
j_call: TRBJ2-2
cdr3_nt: TGTGCCAGCAGCGTTGGGACAGGGACCGGGGAGCTGTTTTTT
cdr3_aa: CASSVGTGTGELFF

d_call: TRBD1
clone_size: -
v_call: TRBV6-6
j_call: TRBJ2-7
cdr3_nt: TGTGCCAGCAGTTACTCGAGTCCGGGACAGGGCTACGAGCAGTACTTC
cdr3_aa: CASSYSSPGQGYEQYF

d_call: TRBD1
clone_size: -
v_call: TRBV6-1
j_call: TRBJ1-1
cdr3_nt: TGTGCCAGCAGGCCTCAGGGGGCGCGAACTGAAGCTTTCTTT
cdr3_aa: CASRPQGARTEAFF

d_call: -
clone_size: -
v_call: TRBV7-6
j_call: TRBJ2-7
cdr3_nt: TGTGCCAGCAGCTTAGTATCTGCAGGGACCTACGAGCAGTACTTC
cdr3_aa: CASSLVSAGTYEQYF

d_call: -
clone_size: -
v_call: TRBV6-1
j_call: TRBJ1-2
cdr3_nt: TGTGCCAGCACCGACGGGGGGTGGGGTAACTATGGCTACACCTTC
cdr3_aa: CASTDGGWGNYGYTF

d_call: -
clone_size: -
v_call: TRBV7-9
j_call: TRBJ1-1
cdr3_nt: TGTGCCAGCAGCTCCGTAATGTGGGAGAGAGGTGAAGCTTTCTTT
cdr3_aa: CASSSVMWERGEAFF

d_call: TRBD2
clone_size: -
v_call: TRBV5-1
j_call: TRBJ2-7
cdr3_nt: TGCGCCAGCAGCTTGGGCGCAGCGGGGGGGCCTATCGAGCAGTACTTC
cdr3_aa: CASSLGAAGGPIEQYF

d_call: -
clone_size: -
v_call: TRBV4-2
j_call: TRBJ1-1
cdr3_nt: TGTGCCAGCAGCCAAGATCCCGGGGGGAGCACTGAAGCTTTCTTT
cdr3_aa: CASSQDPGGSTEAFF

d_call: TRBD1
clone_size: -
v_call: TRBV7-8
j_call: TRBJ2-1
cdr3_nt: TGTGCCAGCAGGAACCGGGACAGGGGTCTCGACGAGCAGTTCTTC
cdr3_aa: CASRNRDRGLDEQFF

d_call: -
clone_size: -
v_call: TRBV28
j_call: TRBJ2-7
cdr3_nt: TGTGCCAGCAGTTTATATGGGTCAGGTGTGGAGCAGTACTTC
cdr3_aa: CASSLYGSGVEQYF

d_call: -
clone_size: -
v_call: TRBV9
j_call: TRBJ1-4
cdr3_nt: TGTGCCAGTTCCGTGGCGGGCTCAACTAATGAAAAACTGTTTTTT
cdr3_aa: CASSVAGSTNEKLFF

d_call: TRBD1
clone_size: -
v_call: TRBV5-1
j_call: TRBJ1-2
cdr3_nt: TGCGCCAGCAGCGTTCTCGGGACAGAGAGGGATCACGGCTACACCTTC
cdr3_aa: CASSVLGTERDHGYTF

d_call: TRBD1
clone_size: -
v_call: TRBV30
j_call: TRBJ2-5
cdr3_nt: TGTGCCTGGAGTGCATCGGACAGGAAATACTTC
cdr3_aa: CAWSASDRKYF

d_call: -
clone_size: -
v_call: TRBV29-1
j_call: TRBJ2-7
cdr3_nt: TGCAGCGTTGATAAGGGAGGTGGGCAGTACTTC
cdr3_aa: CSVDKGGGQYF

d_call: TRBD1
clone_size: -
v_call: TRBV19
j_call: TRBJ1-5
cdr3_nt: TGTGCCAGTAGTATGGGACAGGGCGGCAATCAGCCCCAGCATTTT
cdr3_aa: CASSMGQGGNQPQHF

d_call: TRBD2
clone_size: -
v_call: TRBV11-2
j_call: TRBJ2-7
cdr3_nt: TGTGCCAGCAGCTTAGGCGGGAGCTTCTACGAGCAGTACTTC
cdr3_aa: CASSLGGSFYEQYF

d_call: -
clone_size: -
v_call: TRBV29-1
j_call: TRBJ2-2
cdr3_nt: TGCAGCGCTCTGAACACCGGGGAGCTGTTTTTT
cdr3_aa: CSALNTGELFF

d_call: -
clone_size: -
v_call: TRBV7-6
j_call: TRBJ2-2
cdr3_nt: TGTGCCAGCAGCCCGACAGCTACCGGGGAGCTGTTTTTT
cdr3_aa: CASSPTATGELFF

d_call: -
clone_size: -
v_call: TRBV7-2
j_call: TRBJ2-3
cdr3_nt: TGTGCCAGCAGCTTAGCAGGACTATCAGATACGCAGTATTTT
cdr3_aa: CASSLAGLSDTQYF

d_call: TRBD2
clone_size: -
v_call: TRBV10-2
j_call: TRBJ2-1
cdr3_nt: TGCGCCAGCAGTGGTGCGGGGGGGATGGATGAGCAGTTCTTC
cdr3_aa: CASSGAGGMDEQFF